The 32 T cell receptor beta chains in this list originate from one sample, sequenced in a study of blood T cell repertoires in COVID-19. Clones were sequenced by immunoSEQ multiplex PCR, and TCRdb holds only the in-frame ones, with some missing. Altogether almost 50,000 clones are present, around 80% being singletons, with the ten largest covering 20% to 30%. Source material: peripheral blood. The receptors derive from a man between 65 and 85 years old with acute or convalescent COVID-19.

V usage is TRBV7-8 and J usage is TRBJ2-2, with D perhaps matching TRBD2 (5 bases). V dropped 5 bases and J dropped 7 bases, with 14 bases sitting between them. The CDR3 runs 14 residues. In germline, CDR1 is SGHVS, CDR2 FQNEAQ. For the CDR3, the DNA is TGTGCCAGCAGCGTGATGGGGAGAGTCGGGGAGCTGTTTTTT. Its protein product is CASSVMGRVGELFF. The full variable domain, completed using reference TRBV7-8 and TRBJ2-2, is GAGVSQSPRYKVAKRGQDVALRCDPISGHVSLFWYQQALGQGPEFLTYFQNEAQLDKSGLPSDRFFAERPEGSVSTLKIQRTQQEDSAVYLCASSVMGRVGELFFGEGSRLTVL.

In its sample, this clone was seen a few times. The V and J genes are TRBV27 and TRBJ2-2; 9 positions agree with TRBD1. There are 16 residues in the CDR3. Germline V gene lookup returns CDR1 MNHEY and CDR2 SMNVEV (reference sequence). J gave up 0 bases and V 8 bases, and 7 bases lay outside the gene matches. The CDR3 loop reads CASVRDRAANTGELFF. The CDR3 nucleotides are TGTGCCAGCGTCCGGGACAGGGCCGCGAACACCGGGGAGCTGTTTTTT.

V and J are TRBV6-2 or TRBV6-3 and TRBJ2-1, with TRBD2 identical over 10 bases. The length of the CDR3 is 19 residues. CDR1 is MNHEY, CDR2 SVGEGT, per germline. Unmatched junction bases numbered 17, after V lost 7 bases and J lost 2 bases. CDR3 DNA sequence: TGTGCCAGCACCCCGAGAGGACTAGCGGCCATCGGCCCCTACAATGAGCAGTTCTTC. Translated: CASTPRGLAAIGPYNEQFF.

This clone was seen a few times. The rearrangement links TRBV9 to TRBJ2-5, with D unresolved. Germline values: CDR1 SGDLS, CDR2 YYNGEE. V dropped 4 bases and J dropped 5 bases, with 18 bases sitting between them. The CDR3 is 15 amino acids. The CDR3 protein is CASSPRFETQETQYF. DNA for the CDR3: TGTGCCAGCAGCCCTAGATTTGAGACGCAGGAGACCCAGTACTTC.

This chain connects TRBV6-4 to TRBJ2-1; 9 bases map to TRBD2. In germline, CDR1 is MRHNA, CDR2 SNTAGT. After removal of 4 bases from V and 9 bases from J, the junction contained 10 bases not matched to a gene. The CDR3 spans 15 residues. The CDR3 region is CASSAEAGGIGEQFF. Here the CDR3 DNA reads TGTGCCAGCAGTGCGGAAGCGGGGGGTATCGGTGAGCAGTTCTTC.

This chain links TRBV7-9 with TRBJ2-1; 7 nucleotides line up with TRBD1. V dropped 4 bases and J dropped 3; count of bases not matched to a gene: 6. Germline values: CDR1 SEHNR, CDR2 FQNEAQ (reference sequence). This CDR3 comprises 15 residues. This CDR3 is CASSSMGQNYNEQFF. The CDR3 DNA sequence: TGTGCCAGCAGCTCCATGGGACAGAACTACAATGAGCAGTTCTTC.

This clone was observed a handful of times. The CDR3 is CASSLAARGAPYGYTF. The CDR3, as DNA: TGTGCCAGCAGCTTAGCCGCACGGGGGGCCCCTTATGGCTACACCTTC. J is TRBJ1-2 and V is TRBV7-2, with D possibly being TRBD1 (6 bases). Deletions cut 0 bases from V and 5 bases from J, with 16 bases between. The germline V gene encodes CDR1 SGHTA and CDR2 FQGNSA. CDR3 length: 16 amino acids.

The chain has TRBV6-5 and TRBJ2-1, with TRBD1 matching 7 bases. The V segment lost 5 bases and the J segment 7 bases; nucleotides outside the gene matches: 11. CDR1 is MNHEY, CDR2 SVGAGI, per germline. This CDR3 contains 15 residues. CDR3 nucleotide sequence: TGTGCCAGCAGTCCGCGACAGGGTCTTAGGAATGAGCAGTTCTTC. It codes for CASSPRQGLRNEQFF.

J is TRBJ2-5 and V is TRBV5-1; 11 nucleotides line up with TRBD1. Trimming cost V 2 bases and J 5 bases; bases outside gene matches: 5. The germline CDR1 and CDR2 sequences are SGHRS and YFSETQ. CDR3 length: 15 amino acids. The CDR3 region is CASSFGQGASETQYF. Written as DNA, the CDR3 is TGCGCCAGCAGCTTTGGACAGGGGGCGTCGGAGACCCAGTACTTC.

This clone was seen a few times. V and J are TRBV5-5 and TRBJ1-3, with TRBD1 matching over 7 bases. The CDR3 spans 15 residues. The V and J ends lost 2 bases and 1 base, in that order; junction bases with no gene match: 3. Germline CDR1 SGHKS, CDR2 YYEKEE (reference sequence). CDR3 sequence: CASSFDRASGNTIYF. The CDR3 nucleotides are TGTGCCAGCAGCTTCGACAGGGCTTCTGGAAACACCATATATTTT.

This clone has more than one count but fewer than ten. Other DNA sequences in the same sample also yield this CDR3. The V gene is TRBV6-1, the J gene TRBJ2-1; possibly TRBD2 for D (5 bases). Trimming took 2 bases from V and 0 from J, leaving 8 bases between them. Germline CDR1 reads MNHNS; CDR2 reads SASEGT. The CDR3 spans 15 residues. This CDR3 reads CASSERGSSYNEQFF. Written as DNA, the CDR3 is TGTGCCAGCAGTGAACGGGGAAGCTCCTACAATGAGCAGTTCTTC.

The chain recombines TRBV2 with TRBJ2-3, with D possibly matching TRBD2 (5 bases). Trimming left V 3 bases short and J 4 bases short, with 14 bases between. The CDR3 has 15 amino acids. Germline CDR1 is SNHLY and CDR2 is FYNNEI. The CDR3 DNA follows: TGTGCCAGCAGTGACAATAAGGGAGCTGCAGATACGCAGTATTTT. Translated: CASSDNKGAADTQYF.

The gene calls are TRBV6-5 and TRBJ1-4; D not resolved. Trimming stripped 5 bases from V and 1 base from J, with 8 bases between. This CDR3 region has 14 residues. Germline-derived CDR1 and CDR2 are MNHEY and SVGAGI. The CDR3 nucleotides read TGTGCCAGCAGTCTGACTGAAACTAATGAAAAACTGTTTTTT. Translation: CASSLTETNEKLFF.

The CDR3 DNA reads TGTGCCAGCAGTGAACGCGGGAGTATGGATACGCAGTATTTT. Encoded protein: CASSERGSMDTQYF. The rearrangement links TRBV6-1 to TRBJ2-3, with 7 bases fitting TRBD2. Germline V gene data show CDR1 as MNHNS and CDR2 as SASEGT. The CDR3 extends over 14 amino acids. Unmatched junction bases numbered 5, after V lost 2 bases and J lost 6 bases.

The chain recombines TRBV10-3 with TRBJ2-2; TRBD1 agrees at 9 bases. J was trimmed by 4 bases and V by 7 bases; bases with no gene match: 7. This CDR3 region has 15 residues. The germline V gene has CDR1 ENHRY and CDR2 SYGVKD. The CDR3: CAITGGQGITGELFF. The DNA of the CDR3 is TGTGCCATCACTGGAGGACAGGGGATCACCGGGGAGCTGTTTTTT.

This chain connects TRBV5-1 to TRBJ2-7, with D maybe TRBD2 (6 bases). V lost 0 bases and J lost 3, with 19 bases in between. Per germline, CDR1 SGHRS and CDR2 YFSETQ. CDR3 length: 17 amino acids. The CDR3 here is CASSLAFATSSSYEQYF. The CDR3 nucleotides read TGCGCCAGCAGCTTGGCCTTCGCTACTAGCTCCAGCTACGAGCAGTACTTC.

The chain uses TRBV27 and TRBJ2-6; TRBD1 aligns across 8 bases. The germline V gene has CDR1 MNHEY and CDR2 SMNVEV (reference sequence). The CDR3 consists of 18 residues. The V gene end was trimmed by 6 bases and the J gene end by 4 bases; junction bases not matched to a gene: 14. The CDR3 DNA sequence: TGTGCCAGCAGAGACCTGAGGCAGGGGGCCGTCGGGGCCAACGTCCTGACTTTC. Residues: CASRDLRQGAVGANVLTF.

J is TRBJ2-5 and V is TRBV11-2; the D is unclear. Looked up from germline, CDR1 is SGHAT and CDR2 is FQNNGV. This CDR3 spans 20 amino acids. V was shortened by 0 bases and J by 2 bases, with 25 bases between the two germline ends. The CDR3 nucleotides read TGTGCCAGCAGCTTAGAGGCTGCGTCTAGATCGACTTGGGTGCAAGAGACCCAGTACTTC. Protein product: CASSLEAASRSTWVQETQYF.

This chain joins TRBV11-1 and TRBJ2-7; 12 bases match TRBD1. Germline V gives CDR1 SGHAT, CDR2 FQDESV (reference sequence). This CDR3 is 14 amino acids long. V dropped 5 bases and J dropped 4; count of bases not matched to a gene: 3. The CDR3 DNA is TGTGCCAGCAGCCTGGGACAGGGGGCGTACGAGCAGTACTTC. Translation: CASSLGQGAYEQYF.

This clone was observed once. The CDR3 loop reads CASRPSREAQETQYF. CDR3 sequence (DNA): TGTGCCAGTAGACCCAGCCGGGAGGCCCAAGAGACCCAGTACTTC. V is TRBV19 and J is TRBJ2-5, with 7 bases aligning to TRBD2. Germline lookup yields CDR1 LNHDA and CDR2 SQIVND (reference sequence). After removal of 6 bases from V and 1 base from J, the junction contained 8 bases not matched to a gene. The CDR3 is 15 residues long.

This sequence joins TRBV15 and TRBJ2-6; possibly TRBD1 for D (6 bases). The germline gives CDR1 LNHNV, CDR2 YYDKDF (reference sequence). Trimming stripped 5 bases from V and 3 bases from J, with 29 bases between. The CDR3 loop spans 21 amino acids. The CDR3 bases are TGTGCCACCAGCCCCAGGACCAAGACAGGCCTGAGGAGGCTTGGGGCCAACGTCCTGACTTTC. It encodes CATSPRTKTGLRRLGANVLTF.

This clone appeared a few times. The chain has TRBV6-5 and TRBJ2-7, with 7 bases fitting TRBD2. The germline gives CDR1 MNHEY, CDR2 SVGAGI. V gave up 0 bases and J gave up 5 bases; unmatched junction bases: 7. The length of the CDR3 is 15 residues. In DNA form, the CDR3 reads TGTGCCAGCAGTTACTCGGGGGGGGACTCGGACGAGCAGTACTTC. This codes for CASSYSGGDSDEQYF.

J is TRBJ1-2 and V is TRBV27, with 7 bases identical to TRBD1. The CDR3 is 13 residues long. CDR1 is MNHEY and CDR2 is SMNVEV in the germline V gene (reference sequence). V shed 5 bases and J 7 bases; nucleotides not matched to a gene: 7. The DNA for the CDR3 is TGTGCCAGCAGTCACAGGGGAGCTTCTGGCTACACCTTC. Its protein product is CASSHRGASGYTF.

The rearrangement uses TRBV7-8 and TRBJ2-5; 11 bases are shared with TRBD2. V shed 1 base and J 5 bases; nucleotides not matched to a gene: 6. This CDR3 is 16 amino acids long. The V gene's germline CDR1 is SGHVS and CDR2 FQNEAQ. The CDR3, as DNA: TGTGCCAGCAGCTTAGGCGGAGCTAGCGGGGGGGAGACCCAGTACTTC. This encodes CASSLGGASGGETQYF.

J is TRBJ2-2 and V is TRBV11-3; 7 positions agree with TRBD1. V gave up 5 bases and J gave up 1 base; unmatched junction bases: 1. This CDR3 comprises 14 residues. Germline V gives CDR1 SGHNT, CDR2 YENEEA. The CDR3 spells CASSHRGNTGELFF. The DNA for the CDR3 is TGTGCCAGCAGCCACAGGGGGAACACCGGGGAGCTGTTTTTT.

The gene calls are TRBV30 and TRBJ1-3; D gene ambiguous. The length of the CDR3 is 14 residues. V lost 3 bases and J lost 2, with 11 bases in between. Germline V gene lookup returns CDR1 GTSNPN and CDR2 SVGIG (reference sequence). In DNA, the CDR3 is TGTGCCTGGAGCAGTAATCGGGCTGGAAACACCATATATTTT. Encoded protein: CAWSSNRAGNTIYF. The complete variable domain, with remaining parts taken from reference TRBV30 and TRBJ1-3, reads SQTIHQWPATLVQPVGSPLSLECTVEGTSNPNLYWYRQAAGRGLQLLFYSVGIGQISSEVPQNLSASRPQDRQFILSSKKLLLSDSGFYLCAWSSNRAGNTIYFGEGSWLTVV.

The chain is built from TRBV7-9 and TRBJ2-7, with D perhaps matching TRBD1 (6 bases). V lost 4 bases and J 3 bases, leaving 10 bases between the germline ends. CDR3 size: 13 residues. Germline CDR1 and CDR2: SEHNR and FQNEAQ (reference sequence). CDR3 in amino acids: CASSYRESYEQYF. CDR3 bases: TGTGCCAGCAGCTACAGGGAAAGCTACGAGCAGTACTTC.

The V call is TRBV5-4, the J call TRBJ2-1, with 9 nucleotides matching TRBD2. The CDR3 totals 16 residues. V lost 4 bases and J lost 9; bases outside the gene matches: 14. CDR1 is SGHNT and CDR2 is YYREEE in the germline V gene (reference sequence). The CDR3 coding sequence is TGTGCCAGCAGCATACCCAGAGTAGCGGGGGAAGGTGAGCAGTTCTTC. Translation gives CASSIPRVAGEGEQFF.

The rearrangement joins TRBV7-2 to TRBJ2-5, with TRBD2 matching 9 bases. Germline V gene lookup returns CDR1 SGHTA and CDR2 FQGNSA. CDR3 size: 15 residues. V lost 2 bases to trimming and J lost 4 bases; unmatched junction nucleotides: 5. CDR3 sequence: CASSLPRRGGETQYF. The CDR3 region has the DNA TGTGCCAGCAGCTTACCGCGGCGGGGGGGAGAGACCCAGTACTTC.

This chain links TRBV5-1 with TRBJ1-2, with a tentative D call TRBD1 (5 bases). V was shortened by 0 bases and J by 1 base, with 10 bases between the two germline ends. The CDR3 is 15 amino acids. Germline assignment: CDR1 SGHRS and CDR2 YFSETQ. Here the CDR3 DNA reads TGCGCCAGCAGCTTGGATTCGGGGGGTAACTATGGCTACACCTTC. Its protein is CASSLDSGGNYGYTF.

The V call is TRBV6-6, the J call TRBJ2-7, with TRBD2 identical over 12 bases. This CDR3 has 15 amino acids. The germline gives CDR1 MNHNY, CDR2 SVGAGI (reference sequence). Trimming cost V 4 bases and J 2 bases; bases outside gene matches: 3. CDR3 nucleotides: TGTGCCAGCAGTTTGGGACTAGCGGGCCCCTACGAGCAGTACTTC. This codes for CASSLGLAGPYEQYF.

This chain joins TRBV27 and TRBJ1-5; D perhaps matches TRBD1 (5 bases). Trimming pared 5 bases from V and 5 bases from J, leaving 16 bases between. From germline, CDR1 is MNHEY and CDR2 SMNVEV (reference sequence). This CDR3 has 15 residues. The CDR3 nucleotides read TGTGCCAGCAGTCCTCTGGGGGGTGGCGATCAGCCCCAGCATTTT. Its protein is CASSPLGGGDQPQHF.